Below are 14 T cell receptor beta chains sequenced from a single sample in a study of cytotoxic CD8 clonotypes in ibrutinib-treated CLL. Measured with immunoSEQ multiplex PCR; TCRdb has only the in-frame clones, and not every one. This sample carries about 25,000 clones, nearly 70% of them seen once, and the ten largest clones take 51%. The source was PBMCs, collected at disease progression, from a patient treated with ibrutinib. The source is a human donor with chronic lymphocytic leukemia.

This chain uses TRBV6-5 with TRBJ1-4, with D maybe TRBD1 (5 bases). The CDR3 is made up of 15 amino acids. Trimming stripped 5 bases from V and 7 bases from J, with 17 bases between. CDR1 and CDR2 from the germline V gene are MNHEY and SVGAGI. The CDR3 is CASSGPGYGGEKLFF. The CDR3 DNA reads TGTGCCAGCAGTGGCCCGGGGTACGGGGGTGAAAAACTGTTTTTT.

The rearrangement uses TRBV4-3 and TRBJ2-7; 14 bases agree with TRBD2. CDR1 and CDR2 from the germline V gene are LGHNA and YSLEER. The CDR3 sequence is 15 residues long. Trimming at V came to 1 base and at J to 4 bases, leaving 0 bases not matched to a gene. The CDR3 protein is CASSQGLAGGYEQYF. CDR3 DNA: TGCGCCAGCAGCCAAGGACTAGCGGGGGGGTACGAGCAGTACTTC.

This clone was seen only a few times. This rearrangement joins TRBV27 to TRBJ1-1; D unclear. The CDR3 length is 13 residues. Germline CDR1 MNHEY, CDR2 SMNVEV (reference sequence). Trimming left V 0 bases short and J 4 bases short, with 6 bases between. The CDR3 DNA is TGTGCCAGCAGTTTATCCGGCGCCACTGAAGCTTTCTTT. This gives the protein CASSLSGATEAFF.

This clone showed up just a few times. CDR3 loop: CASSSMQGAGELFF. DNA for the CDR3: TGTGCCAGCAGCTCGATGCAGGGGGCCGGGGAGCTGTTTTTT. The gene calls are TRBV7-2 and TRBJ2-2; 7 bases align to TRBD1. Germline CDR1 is SGHTA and CDR2 is FQGNSA. V lost 4 bases, J lost 6 bases, and 5 bases stayed unmatched. CDR3 size: 14 residues.

The rearrangement links TRBV19 to TRBJ1-1; 9 nucleotides line up with TRBD1. Per germline, CDR1 LNHDA and CDR2 SQIVND (reference sequence). CDR3 length: 15 amino acids. The trim removed 6 bases at V and 2 bases at J, leaving 7 bases unmatched. CDR3 in amino acids: CASREHRGLNTEAFF. Here the CDR3 DNA reads TGTGCCAGTAGAGAACACAGGGGGCTTAACACTGAAGCTTTCTTT.

This chain's CDR3 is CASSPGGMNTEAFF. Here the CDR3 DNA reads TGTGCCAGCAGCCCTGGGGGGATGAACACTGAAGCTTTCTTT. This chain links TRBV7-2 with TRBJ1-1; the D gene is possibly TRBD1 (5 bases). The germline CDR1 and CDR2 sequences are SGHTA and FQGNSA. The CDR3 loop spans 14 amino acids. The V end lost 5 bases, the J end lost 0 bases, and 10 bases lay between the germline ends.

The CDR3 loop is CASSLSGGSSYNEQFF. The CDR3 nucleotides read TGTGCCAGCAGTTTAAGCGGGGGGAGCTCCTACAATGAGCAGTTCTTC. The V and J genes are TRBV27 and TRBJ2-1; 9 nucleotides line up with TRBD2. The ends lost 2 bases at V and 0 bases at J; junction bases unmatched: 2. Per the germline V gene, CDR1 is MNHEY and CDR2 is SMNVEV (reference sequence). This CDR3 has 16 residues.

The chain combines TRBV5-4 with TRBJ2-7, with 9 bases lining up with TRBD1. The CDR3 loop spans 16 amino acids. Germline V gene data show CDR1 as SGHNT and CDR2 as YYREEE (reference sequence). The J segment lost 2 bases and the V segment lost 4 bases, leaving 10 bases of the junction unmatched. The DNA for the CDR3 is TGTGCCAGCAGCACAACCGGGACAGGGATTGCCTACGAGCAGTACTTC. Its translation: CASSTTGTGIAYEQYF.

This clone has just a few counts. The chain combines TRBV6-5 with TRBJ2-1; unclear D gene. V was cut by 2 bases and J by 0 bases, with 8 bases left in between. Germline V gene sequence: CDR1 MNHEY, CDR2 SVGAGI. CDR3 length: 15 amino acids. This chain's CDR3 is CASSYGTPSYNEQFF. In nucleotides, the CDR3 is TGTGCCAGCAGTTACGGTACGCCCTCCTACAATGAGCAGTTCTTC.

J is TRBJ2-5 and V is TRBV29-1; 8 positions match TRBD1. This CDR3 is 14 amino acids long. CDR1 SQVTM and CDR2 ANQGSEA come from the germline V gene. The V segment lost 3 bases and the J segment 0 bases; nucleotides outside the gene matches: 3. CDR3 sequence: CSVEDRAYQETQYF. DNA for the CDR3: TGCAGCGTTGAGGACAGGGCGTACCAAGAGACCCAGTACTTC.

The chain is built from TRBV6-4 and TRBJ2-1; D unresolved. With 3 bases removed from V and 8 bases from J, the gap between germline ends came to 11 bases. This CDR3 has 13 amino acids. In germline, CDR1 is MRHNA, CDR2 SNTAGT. The CDR3 DNA reads as TGTGCCAGCAGTGATGGTTACAGCGATGAGCAGTTCTTC. This gives the protein CASSDGYSDEQFF.

This clone was found a few times. The chain combines TRBV7-9 with TRBJ1-2; 8 positions agree with TRBD1. Germline assignment: CDR1 SEHNR and CDR2 FQNEAQ (reference sequence). V lost 1 base to trimming and J lost 4 bases; unmatched junction nucleotides: 2. This CDR3 has 14 amino acids. The CDR3 nucleotides read TGTGCCAGCAGCTTAGGGACAGGGCCCTATGGCTACACCTTC. It is translated as CASSLGTGPYGYTF.

Points on this clone: A far larger clone lies a single base away; this is likely a read error. The V gene is TRBV10-1, the J gene TRBJ1-2; D gene ambiguous. This CDR3 region has 13 residues. V lost 2 bases, J lost 5 bases, and 9 bases lay in between. Germline CDR1 is WNHNN and CDR2 is SYGVQD (reference sequence). The CDR3: CASSEGPNYGYTF. CDR3 sequence (DNA): TGCGCCAGCAGTGAGGGCCCAAATTATGGCTACACCTTC.

The rearrangement links TRBV7-9 to TRBJ2-5; a possible D gene is TRBD2 (7 bases). V lost 7 bases to trimming and J lost 5 bases, with 17 bases between them. This CDR3 comprises 14 residues. CDR1 and CDR2 (germline): SEHNR, FQNEAQ (reference sequence). Here the CDR3 reads CASTSGAGEETQYF. Written as DNA, the CDR3 is TGTGCCAGCACCTCGGGGGCGGGGGAGGAGACCCAGTACTTC.